Here is one T cell receptor beta chain with its context. Its recognized antigen is unknown. Per-nucleotide qualities are absent, and no much larger clonotype sits a single base away. In total, 600 or so healthy bone marrow donors made up the cohort. Cohort members were all nominally healthy when sampled, although unrecorded immune exposures were likely present. The donor tested CMV seronegative, placing the donor among the roughly 350 seronegative members of the cohort. Each donor provided a peripheral blood sample, and peripheral blood mononuclear cells were used for TCR beta sequencing. Genomic DNA extraction from the blood cell samples was performed with the Qiagen DNeasy Blood Extraction Kit. The data originate from a study of cytomegalovirus exposure and HLA in healthy donors (dated by TCRdb to the late 2010s). A note on the overall study: An earlier analysis of roughly 500 of the donors reported about 290 Gb of sequence data and roughly 100 million unique TCR beta sequences from about 200 million T cells. An early release that covered about 600 HLA-typed donors contained around 300 gigabases of sequencing data and 80 million or so unique TCR sequences. Of the roughly 430 genotyped donors, around 81% fell in the genetic ancestry cluster associated with self-reported Caucasian donors. The study was designed to test whether signatures of past pathogen exposure could be identified by cataloging public T cell receptors. The study used immunosequencing to profile the T cell repertoires of some 600 subjects and linked those repertoires to cytomegalovirus serostatus. In addition to the first cohort of approximately 650 subjects, a separate validation cohort of 120 different subjects was used. The study combined high-throughput TCR immunosequencing, statistical association of individual TCRs with disease status, and machine learning to predict cytomegalovirus infection status. To study patterns of TCR occurrence, a later analysis re-analyzed previously published TCR beta repertoires from hundreds of donors and added high-resolution HLA genotyping. In the later analysis, no new phenotypic data were used to find candidate immune exposures; instead, reliance was placed on TCR beta sequences and their occurrence across donors. An earlier analysis of 587 of the donors used high-throughput TCR beta sequencing to judge whether each TCR beta V gene segment behaved as functional or pseudogenic. Donor age, sex, ethnicity and CMV serostatus were compiled alongside the repertoire data. A later genetic analysis used genome-wide SNP genotypes for about 55% of the 666 donors, treating that subset as a discovery cohort. Every repertoire in the discovery cohort had been generated on one and the same sequencing platform. HLA typing covered class I and class II loci at four-digit resolution. Typing coverage differed by locus: A, B, C, DRB1 and DQB1 were typed in roughly 620-630 donors, DQA1 in around 500, DPA1 in 600 to 610, and DPB1 in approximately 450. A handful of DR-DQ haplotypes were treated as single units for association and clustering because of strong linkage in the cohort. Among about 390 genotyped donors of the cohort, an average of about 240,000 unique TCR beta nucleotide sequences were sequenced per donor, roughly a sixth of them non-productive. Results and caveats for the whole study, not just this receptor: A cluster of highly shared sequence variants was judged likely to represent a technical artifact of the sequencing pipeline. The 87-base-pair reads could not distinguish some IMGT-functional V segments, including TRBV6-2 and TRBV6-3, so those segments were excluded. A later analysis associated some 17,000 TCR beta sequences with specific HLA alleles at a false discovery rate of 0.05. The authors suggested that the approach could potentially be extended to other disease states and immunological phenotypes. The study gave a list of more than 150 TCR beta chains associated with cytomegalovirus. The earlier analysis of 587 of the donors excluded over 15 rarely observed V segments, including chromosome 9 orphons, because counts were too low. Compared with equally common non-associated chains, HLA-associated TCR beta chains in a later analysis were more clonally expanded and had lower generation probabilities. This cohort had only TCR beta chains sequenced, and the lack of alpha or paired-chain data limited which features could be detected. In vitro tests confirmed that three of the cytomegalovirus-associated TCR beta chains recognize cytomegalovirus antigens. In both the original and validation cohorts, the classifier was reported to diagnose cytomegalovirus status with high specificity and sensitivity. Roughly uniform sequencing depth across donors was assumed in presence/absence analyses, although this assumption may not hold. Correlated functional status among segregating V segments might be attributable to linkage disequilibrium, but an unknown experimental factor could not be ruled out. In a later genetic analysis, fewer N-insertions in productive TCRs were reported among donors in an Asian-associated ancestry cluster than the roughly 640-donor mean. In a later analysis, several top co-occurrence clusters were reported to appear linked to parvovirus B19, influenza, CMV and Epstein-Barr virus. A further reported finding was that TCR beta sequences accurately predicted the HLA-A and HLA-B alleles for most subjects in the first cohort. Strong co-occurrence of HLA alleles, especially DR and DQ, made assigning TCR associations to individual alleles difficult. Across donors, most TCR sequences were observed very rarely, whereas some public TCRs were present in many individuals. For the cohort, immune exposure information was limited to CMV serostatus. A later genetic analysis associated a missense DCLRE1C variant with V-gene and J-gene trimming of TCR beta chains, and an independent cohort replicated the association. In an earlier analysis of approximately 590 of the donors, most TCR beta V segments appeared in productive rearrangements about 90% or about 30% of the time, broadly matching IMGT annotations. A later analysis found that TCR association rates varied across HLA loci, with DRB1 alleles showing the most associated TCRs and HLA-C alleles the fewest. Because HLA typing was missing for some donors at each locus, association tests included only the typed subset. A later analysis found that most CMV-associated TCR beta chains appeared HLA-restricted, with HLA associations seemingly driven largely by CMV exposure.

Libraries came from the immunoSEQ multiplex PCR assay. For the multiplex PCR, a mixture combining 60 forward primers for TCR Vbeta segments and 13 reverse primers for TCR Jbeta segments was used. Amplification of the CDR3 region of rearranged TCR beta genes was performed with a multiplex PCR assay on genomic DNA. Amplified TCR beta libraries were sequenced as 87-base-pair reads on the Illumina HiSeq System. As for the original processing: A later analysis tallied 80 million to 95 million unique TCR beta chains across the 600 to 700 repertoires, and some 12 million of those chains were shared by two or more donors. Raw reads were error-corrected and collapsed into unique sequences by a nearest-neighbor algorithm in which closely related sequences were merged to remove PCR and sequencing errors. CDR3 sequences were aligned to IMGT reference sequences to assign V, D and J gene segments. For a sequence to be retained, a match of at least six nucleotides was required to both a V gene segment and a J gene segment. A rearrangement counted as productive if the CDR3 had no stop codons and remained in frame with V and J, and every other rearrangement counted as non-productive. Following IMGT convention, CDR3 was defined as the stretch from the second conserved V-encoded cysteine up to the conserved J-encoded phenylalanine. In an earlier analysis of 587 of the donors, sequences lacking an unambiguous match to a single V gene segment were excluded. In an earlier analysis of approximately 560 of the donors, a V segment was called functional when productive rearrangements were above 56.7%, and segregating when the standard deviation between donors exceeded 5%. A statistical classification framework was built for diagnosing cytomegalovirus status from the catalog of TCR beta chain sequences. In a later analysis, V and J genes were assigned by comparing TCR nucleotide sequences against IMGT/GENE-DB human TR gene sequences. A later analysis assigned CDR3 sequences and most-parsimonious VDJ recombination scenarios with the TCRdist pipeline. In a later analysis, each TCR beta chain was defined by its CDR3 amino acid sequence together with its V-gene family, and reads without a unique V-gene family were excluded. A later analysis removed over 500 highly shared, low-generation-probability nucleotide sequences to deal with suspected cross-contamination and a sequencing artifact. In a later analysis, a clonal expansion index for each public chain was calculated from normalized within-repertoire ranks of inferred template counts. Generation probabilities in a later analysis came from a VDJ recombination model fitted to out-of-frame rearrangements, and those results were checked against IGoR. A later analysis scored TCR-TCR, TCR-HLA and TCR-CMV co-occurrence with hypergeometric tests, applying a repertoire-size bias correction to TCR pairs. False discovery rates were estimated in a later analysis by permuting HLA or CMV assignments 20 times. A later analysis grouped co-occurring TCRs with DBSCAN, adding TCRdist sequence similarity when clustering within HLA-allele-positive subsets. Repertoires with fewer than 30,000 or more than 120,000 public chains, plus five repertoires with anomalous nucleotide sharing, were excluded from co-occurrence clustering. What TCRdb holds here is the immuneACCESS table cut down to in-frame rearrangements. Part of the clones is not present; checked against another copy, under half of the missing clones reflect an unresolved V gene, and the others are unexplained. The V and J calls and clone size come from that table; D and trimming were worked out from the DNA. In this sample the table shows some 150,000 clones, 71% of which occur a single time. Over 2.5% of the sample lies in the top ten.

Its CDR3 holds 16 amino acids, cysteine through phenylalanine. Just the 48-base CDR3 DNA is kept, in frame starting at base 1. Trimming costs V 0 bases and J 4 bases, and their ends lie 15 bases apart. CDR1 and CDR2, looked up from the germline V gene, are MNHEY and SVGAGI. Sequenced material: PBMCs. This chain is built from TRBV6-5 and TRBJ1-1; the D gene is perhaps TRBD1, from 6 matching bases. The TCR sequence derives from a woman younger than 45 in good health and CMV-seronegative. Here is the DNA: TGTGCCAGCAGTTACTCTTGGGTACAAGGGGGCACTGAAGCTTTCTTT. Its translation is CASSYSWVQGGTEAFF.